The 23 T cell receptor beta chains below were found in one sample sequenced in a study of CD8 T cells in ankylosing spondylitis (dated by TCRdb to about 2017). The library was built by means of 5' RACE. The sequencer was an Illumina HiSeq 2500. The public reads were reanalyzed by TCRdb: fastp trimming at Q25, MiXCR alignment, in-frame beta chains only. Rows with a matching CDR3 protein are joined into one entry that keeps the most common DNA and genes. This sample lists 200,000 to 250,000 distinct CDR3 sequences; roughly a tenth were detected once. The ten top clones hold over 20% of the sample. Input material: blood, either unsorted or a sorted T cell fraction (not recorded which). The receptors here all came from a male donor with ankylosing spondylitis or in good health (not recorded which).

The table lists this clonotype with a few counts. This chain connects TRBV3-1 to TRBJ1-2; D possibly corresponds to TRBD1 (5 bases). Germline V lookup: CDR1 LGHDT, CDR2 YNNKEL (reference sequence). The CDR3 loop spans 16 amino acids. V was clipped by 4 bases and J by 6 bases, with 21 bases between them. Here the CDR3 reads CASSPPGGEGEDGYTF. Here the CDR3 DNA reads TGTGCCAGCAGCCCCCCCGGCGGGGAAGGGGAGGATGGCTACACCTTC.

Many counts were recorded for this clonotype. V usage is TRBV20-1 and J usage is TRBJ1-6; 7 bases match TRBD1. The CDR3 contains 18 residues. Unmatched junction bases numbered 13, after V lost 5 bases and J lost 0 bases. Germline loops: CDR1 DFQATT, CDR2 SNEGSKA (reference sequence). DNA of the CDR3: TGCAGTGCTCGTACAGGGGCAAATAGGAGCTCCTATAATTCACCCCTCCACTTT. Translating it yields CSARTGANRSSYNSPLHF.

This clonotype was observed many times. This chain uses TRBV29-1 with TRBJ2-2, with D possibly matching TRBD1 (6 bases). This CDR3 region has 14 residues. Trimming took off 7 bases at V and 0 bases at J, with 12 bases between the two ends. In germline, CDR1 is SQVTM, CDR2 ANQGSEA. The CDR3 sequence: CSAQGPTNTGELFF. CDR3 DNA: TGCAGCGCACAGGGTCCAACGAACACCGGGGAGCTGTTTTTT.

Many counts were recorded for this clonotype. The chain uses TRBV15 and TRBJ1-5; D may be TRBD1 (5 bases). Trimming cost V 0 bases and J 4 bases, with 13 bases left between them. CDR1 and CDR2 from the germline V gene are LNHNV and YYDKDF (reference sequence). CDR3 size: 16 residues. This CDR3 reads CATSRDRGTGNQPQHF. DNA for the CDR3: TGTGCCACCAGCAGAGATCGCGGAACAGGTAATCAGCCCCAGCATTTT.

The CDR3 sequence is CASSLEGARGETQYF. The DNA for the CDR3 is TGCGCCAGCAGCTTGGAAGGGGCGCGCGGAGAGACCCAGTACTTC. The chain links TRBV5-1 to TRBJ2-5, with D maybe TRBD1 (5 bases). The CDR3 is 15 residues long. Germline-derived CDR1 and CDR2 are SGHRS and YFSETQ. Trimming left V 0 bases short and J 4 bases short, with 13 bases between.

This clonotype was seen many times. The chain employs TRBV14 and TRBJ1-1, with D hard to call. The germline V gene has CDR1 SGHDN and CDR2 FVKESK. CDR3 size: 19 residues. V gave up 2 bases and J gave up 5 bases, with 27 bases separating them. CDR3 nucleotide sequence: TGTGCCAGCAGCCAAAGCCCGGTGCAGGAGCTTACTTGGAGGACTGAAGCTTTCTTT. It encodes CASSQSPVQELTWRTEAFF.

Ten or more counts support this clonotype. The chain employs TRBV29-1 and TRBJ2-1; TRBD1 matches 9 bases. This CDR3 is built from 15 residues. Germline V gene lookup returns CDR1 SQVTM and CDR2 ANQGSEA. After removal of 6 bases from V and 5 bases from J, the junction contained 11 bases not matched to a gene. CDR3 bases: TGCAGCGTCGGGGTGGGTTGGGACAGGGACAATGAGCAGTTCTTC. Its translation is CSVGVGWDRDNEQFF.

Note on this clonotype: A read error may explain this, as a much larger clone is one base away. The V call is TRBV6-5, the J call TRBJ1-2; D unresolved. The germline V gene has CDR1 MNHEY and CDR2 SVGAGI. The CDR3 consists of 13 residues. The CDR3 protein is CASIYGPDYGYTF. Written as DNA, the CDR3 is TGTGCCAGCATTTACGGGCCAGACTATGGCTACACCTTC.

This clonotype was counted ten times or more. This chain's CDR3 is CASSPSGTSYEQYF. The CDR3, as DNA: TGTGCCAGCAGCCCATCCGGGACTTCGTACGAGCAGTACTTC. The chain employs TRBV7-3 and TRBJ2-7; the D gene is possibly TRBD2 (6 bases). Trimming stripped 5 bases from V and 4 bases from J, with 15 bases between. Germline CDR1 and CDR2: SGHTA and FQGTGA. The CDR3 runs to 14 residues.

This clonotype occurred a few times. The chain is built from TRBV20-1 and TRBJ2-5; TRBD2 aligns across 7 bases. Germline V gene sequence: CDR1 DFQATT, CDR2 SNEGSKA (reference sequence). This CDR3 has 14 residues. After removal of 0 bases from V and 1 base from J, the junction contained 2 bases not matched to a gene. The CDR3 is CSAREAGLQETQYF. The CDR3 DNA sequence: TGCAGTGCTAGAGAAGCGGGGCTCCAAGAGACCCAGTACTTC.

The chain carries TRBV7-3 and TRBJ2-2; D is tentatively TRBD1 or TRBD2 (6 bases each). Trimming pared 1 base from V and 3 bases from J, leaving 9 bases between. The CDR3 runs to 15 residues. Germline-derived CDR1 and CDR2 are SGHTA and FQGTGA. The CDR3: CASSLRGADTGELFF. The CDR3 bases are TGTGCCAGCAGCTTAAGGGGGGCGGACACCGGGGAGCTGTTTTTT.

This clonotype was observed at least ten times. V usage is TRBV5-1 and J usage is TRBJ1-1; no definite D call. The CDR3 has 19 amino acids. V dropped 4 bases and J dropped 3 bases, with 28 bases sitting between them. Germline-derived CDR1 and CDR2 are SGHRS and YFSETQ. This CDR3 is CASSLDWATRVGVDTEAFF. Written as DNA, the CDR3 is TGCGCCAGCAGCCTCGACTGGGCCACGAGGGTCGGGGTAGACACTGAAGCTTTCTTT.

The rearrangement uses TRBV3-1 and TRBJ1-5; tentative D call: TRBD1 (6 bases). The CDR3 contains 15 residues. The V gene lost 0 bases and the J gene lost 4 bases, with 10 bases spanning the gap. Germline values: CDR1 LGHDT, CDR2 YNNKEL (reference sequence). CDR3 DNA sequence: TGTGCCAGCAGCCAAGAAGTCACAGGGAATCAGCCCCAGCATTTT. This codes for CASSQEVTGNQPQHF.

Remarks on this clonotype: This sequence may be a read error, since a much larger clone differs from it by one base. This chain links TRBV5-1 with TRBJ2-5; TRBD1 might be the D (5 bases). The germline V and J ends were trimmed by 9 bases and 2 bases, with 11 bases remaining between them. The germline gives CDR1 SGHRS, CDR2 YFSETQ. The length of the CDR3 is 12 residues. The CDR3 sequence is CATRQQQETQYF. DNA of the CDR3: TGCGCCACCAGACAGCAACAAGAGACCCAGTACTTC.

A remark on this clonotype: No conserved phenylalanine or tryptophan ends this CDR3, so it is likely a read error. The chain combines TRBV15 with TRBJ2-2, with no clear D. V dropped 6 bases and J dropped 2 bases, with 7 bases sitting between them. CDR1 and CDR2 from the germline V gene are LNHNV and YYDKDF (reference sequence). This CDR3 comprises 13 residues. For the CDR3, the DNA is TGTGCCACCAGGACAACAAACACCGGGGAGCTGTTTATT. Its translation is CATRTTNTGELFI.

CDR3 bases: TGCGCCAGCAGCTTGGCATTAGCCGATGAGACCCAGTACTTC. Translating gives CASSLALADETQYF. The chain links TRBV5-1 to TRBJ2-5; D not resolved. From germline, CDR1 is SGHRS and CDR2 YFSETQ. The CDR3 runs 14 residues. V lost 0 bases and J lost 5, with 11 bases in between.

In its sample, this clonotype was seen a few times. V gene TRBV7-9 combines with J gene TRBJ2-7; possibly TRBD1 or TRBD2 for D (6 bases each). The CDR3 runs 12 residues. Germline V gives CDR1 SEHNR, CDR2 FQNEAQ (reference sequence). V was shortened by 8 bases and J by 3 bases, with 11 bases between the two germline ends. The CDR3: CASGEGGYEQYF. The CDR3 region has the DNA TGTGCCAGCGGAGAGGGGGGCTACGAGCAGTACTTC.

The chain recombines TRBV7-2 with TRBJ2-5; 13 nucleotides agree with TRBD2. CDR1 is SGHTA, CDR2 FQGNSA, per germline. The junction had 4 bases not matched to a gene; V was cut back by 7 bases and J by 5 bases. The CDR3 has 14 amino acids. The CDR3 loop reads CASKTSGGQETQYF. DNA for the CDR3: TGTGCCAGCAAGACTAGCGGGGGGCAGGAGACCCAGTACTTC.

The J gene is TRBJ1-2, the V gene TRBV12-3 or TRBV12-4; 10 bases fit TRBD1. With V trimmed by 5 bases and J by 5 bases, 5 bases remained unmatched. This CDR3 is built from 14 residues. The CDR3 loop is CASSDRGRSYGYTF. The CDR3, as DNA: TGTGCCAGCAGTGACAGGGGGCGAAGTTATGGCTACACCTTC.

This clonotype was seen a few times. The V and J genes are TRBV18 and TRBJ2-7; unclear D gene. V lost 3 bases to trimming and J lost 2 bases, with 14 bases between them. The CDR3 is 15 residues long. In germline, CDR1 is KGHSH, CDR2 LQKENI. For the CDR3, the DNA is TGTGCCAGCTCACCCGAAACAAGGGCCACCTACGAGCAGTACTTC. This encodes CASSPETRATYEQYF. The variable domain in full, completed from reference TRBV18 and TRBJ2-7, reads NAGVMQNPRHLVRRRGQEARLRCSPMKGHSHVYWYRQLPEEGLKFMVYLQKENIIDESGMPKERFSAEFPKEGPSILRIQQVVRGDSAAYFCASSPETRATYEQYFGPGTRLTVT.

At least ten counts were recorded for this clonotype. The gene calls are TRBV29-1 and TRBJ1-4, with 11 positions matching TRBD1. V dropped 6 bases and J dropped 7; count of bases not matched to a gene: 4. CDR3 size: 13 residues. Germline-derived CDR1 and CDR2 are SQVTM and ANQGSEA. CDR3 bases: TGCAGCGTGGACAGGGGGCGCGGTGAAAAACTGTTTTTT. It is translated as CSVDRGRGEKLFF.

The rearrangement uses TRBV20-1 and TRBJ1-2, with TRBD1 matching 9 bases. This CDR3 spans 17 amino acids. The germline CDR1 and CDR2 sequences are DFQATT and SNEGSKA (reference sequence). For the CDR3, the DNA is TGCTGCGCTAGCTCGCACAGGGGGCCTCAGGTCCTCTATGGCTACACCTTC. Amino acid sequence: CCASSHRGPQVLYGYTF.

This clonotype was observed many times. The chain carries TRBV12-3 or TRBV12-4 and TRBJ1-2, with TRBD1 matching 7 bases. This CDR3 has 15 amino acids. V lost 6 bases, J lost 4 bases, and 11 bases stayed unmatched. The CDR3 loop is CASRMGEGATYGYTF. The DNA of the CDR3 is TGTGCCAGCAGGATGGGGGAGGGGGCGACCTATGGCTACACCTTC.